The sequence of this T cell receptor (beta chain) was determined in a study of shared clonotypes between healthy human individuals (dated by TCRdb to about 2020). For the study in its entirety: The cohort comprised a couple of women and three men aged 18 to 49 years. Blood TCR repertoires of roughly five healthy adults were deeply sequenced to estimate repertoire size and the extent of clonotype sharing between individuals. Different laboratories and diverse techniques were used to prepare libraries and sequence TCR repertoires, to increase sequencing depth and limit assay-specific biases. Leukapheresis yielded between about 0.9 and 10 billion PBMCs per donor. For each donor, three plates each were used for CD4 naive and CD4 memory, two plates were used for CD8 naive, and one plate was used for CD8 memory.

Using the deep immunoSEQ assay, multiplex PCR amplified TCR CDR3 regions from genomic DNA. Extracted genomic DNA from each cell subset was spread evenly across all wells of several immunoSEQ 96-well plates, with each plate serving as a replicate. For sorted subsets, around 200 ng genomic DNA, equal to 30,000 to 35,000 T cell genomes, was loaded into each replicate PCR. The purified libraries were quantified using a Qubit 3.0 fluorometer, sized with a Bioanalyzer 2100, and then quantified again using the KAPA Library Quantification kit. A separate single-read 150-cycle Illumina NextSeq 550 flow cell was used to sequence each immunoSEQ 96-well plate. Per the source publication's procedure: Because the immunoSEQ output included only junctional sequences and no quality scores, the filtering could not be the same as the filtering used for full-length reads. Sequences were annotated with PyIR, a Python wrapper for IgBLAST v1.9, using IMGT germline references to assign V/J genes and CDR3. Reads with weak V/J assignments (E-value above 1e-6), missing CDR3, stop codons, out-of-frame junctions, or ambiguous translated residues were removed. A V3J clonotype was defined by an identical inferred V gene, J gene, and CDR3 amino acid sequence. To compute the percentage overlap between repertoires, the number of shared unique clonotypes was divided by the size of the smaller repertoire. RTK rarefaction, the Chao1 estimator, and Recon v2.1 estimates of unobserved clonotypes were used to assess repertoire richness. For all TCRbeta clonotypes obtained by the gDNA method from a few donors, generation probabilities were computed with OLGA. This immuneACCESS table, as held by TCRdb, lists in-frame sequences with V and J called but not all clones. Of the missing ones, under half trace to an unresolved V gene in checked studies; the others have no known cause. V and J calls and clone size come straight from that table; D and trimming were deduced from the DNA. Across this sample there are a few million clones, with roughly 90% seen only once. The top ten constitute around 0.38% of the sample.

Paper-wide results and their limitations: Roughly 5.2% of naive CD4, approximately 3.7% of naive CD8, roughly 2.5% of memory CD4, and about 0.4% of memory CD8 clonotypes were shared across several donors. Because the study included a small number of donors, the genetic and exposure-history diversity represented was limited. Pairwise subsampling led to the expectation that sequencing depth would affect the degree of clonotype sharing among donors. Higher generation probabilities were observed for clonotypes shared by all four sorted-subset donors than for non-shared clonotypes. Even with the large sequencing depth, rarefaction of the sorted-subset datasets indicated that sequencing was incomplete. Only blood was sampled, and tissue TCR repertoires likely differ from those in blood. Naive subsets generally had larger estimated clonotype richness than memory subsets.

Germline trimming amounts to 5 bases on V and 4 bases on J, with 4 as the count of junction bases outside the gene matches. The CDR3 runs 14 residues from the cysteine to the phenylalanine. The only DNA kept is the CDR3, 42 bases in frame from the first base. In the germline V gene (reference sequence), CDR1 corresponds to MNHEY and CDR2 to SMNVEV. The donors were healthy, HIV-negative adults with no recently reported acute infections or vaccinations. Every donor was a Caucasian adult residing in Nashville, Tennessee, USA. CD4+ T cells were enriched by magnetic negative selection; naive cells were then positively selected on CD45RA, and the negative fraction formed the memory subset. Blood was obtained by leukapheresis, after which PBMCs were separated by Ficoll-Histopaque density gradient centrifugation and cryopreserved in liquid nitrogen vapor phase. Analytical flow cytometry was used to check the purity and quantity of every magnetically sorted T cell population. From each sorted fraction, genomic DNA was isolated and quantified by UV absorbance on a Nanodrop 2000c.

About this clone: There is no known antigen for this receptor. The sample holds no much larger clone one base away, and base qualities are not on file.

The clonotype comes from a man younger than 30 in good health. Some clones in this sample may be carry-over from other donors' samples. The chain couples TRBV27 to TRBJ2-3; TRBD1 aligns with 9 central bases. The sequencing input was naive CD4+ T cells from PBMCs. The cell subset or site label, read with the paper, signifies: CD45RA+ positively selected. The CDR3 protein is CASSTRTGADTQYF. The base sequence is TGTGCCAGCAGTACGAGGACAGGGGCAGATACGCAGTATTTT.